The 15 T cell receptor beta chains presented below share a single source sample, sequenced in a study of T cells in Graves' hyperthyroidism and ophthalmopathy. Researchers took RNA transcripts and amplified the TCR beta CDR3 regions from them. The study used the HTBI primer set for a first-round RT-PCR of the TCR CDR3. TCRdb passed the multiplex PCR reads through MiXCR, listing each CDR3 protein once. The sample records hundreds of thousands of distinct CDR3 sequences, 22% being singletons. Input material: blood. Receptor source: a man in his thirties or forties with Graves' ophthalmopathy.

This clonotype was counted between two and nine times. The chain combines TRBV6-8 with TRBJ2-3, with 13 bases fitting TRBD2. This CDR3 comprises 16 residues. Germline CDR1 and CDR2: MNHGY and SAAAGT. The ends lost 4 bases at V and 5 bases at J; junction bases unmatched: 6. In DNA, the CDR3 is TGTGCCAGCAGTTCCGTCGGACTAGCGGGGGAAGATACGCAGTATTTT. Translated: CASSSVGLAGEDTQYF.

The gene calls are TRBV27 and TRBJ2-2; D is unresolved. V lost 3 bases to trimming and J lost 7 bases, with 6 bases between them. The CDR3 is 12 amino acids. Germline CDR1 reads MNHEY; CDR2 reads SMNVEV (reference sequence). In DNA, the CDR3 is TGTGCCAGCAGTTTTAGGGTCGGGGAGCTGTTTTTT. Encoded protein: CASSFRVGELFF.

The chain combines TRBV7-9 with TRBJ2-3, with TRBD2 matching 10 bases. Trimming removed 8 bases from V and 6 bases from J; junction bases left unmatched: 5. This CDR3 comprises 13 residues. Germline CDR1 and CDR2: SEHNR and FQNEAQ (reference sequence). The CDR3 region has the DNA TGTGCCAGCCCGGGACTAGCGACGGATACGCAGTATTTT. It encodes CASPGLATDTQYF.

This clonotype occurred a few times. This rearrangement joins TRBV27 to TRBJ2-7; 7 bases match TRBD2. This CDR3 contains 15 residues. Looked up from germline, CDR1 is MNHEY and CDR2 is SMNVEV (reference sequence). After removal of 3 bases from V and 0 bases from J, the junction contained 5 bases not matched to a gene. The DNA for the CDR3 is TGTGCCAGCAGTTTCGCCGGCGGGAGCTCCTACGAGCAGTACTTC. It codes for CASSFAGGSSYEQYF.

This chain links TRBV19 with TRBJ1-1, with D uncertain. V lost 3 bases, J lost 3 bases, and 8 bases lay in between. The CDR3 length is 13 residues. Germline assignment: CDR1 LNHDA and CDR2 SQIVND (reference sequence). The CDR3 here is CASSMQQYTEAFF. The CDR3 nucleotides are TGTGCCAGTAGTATGCAACAGTACACTGAAGCTTTCTTT.

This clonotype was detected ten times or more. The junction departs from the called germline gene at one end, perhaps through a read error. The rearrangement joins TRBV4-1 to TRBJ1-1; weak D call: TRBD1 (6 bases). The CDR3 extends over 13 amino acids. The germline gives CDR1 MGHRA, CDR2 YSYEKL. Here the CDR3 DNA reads TGTGCCAGCTCACAACAGGGATCCACTGAAGCTTTCTTT. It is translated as CASSQQGSTEAFF.

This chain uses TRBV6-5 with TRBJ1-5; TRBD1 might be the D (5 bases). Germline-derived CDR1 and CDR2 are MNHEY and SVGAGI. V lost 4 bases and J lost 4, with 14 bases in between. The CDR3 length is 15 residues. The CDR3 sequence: CASSSTGRNNQPQHF. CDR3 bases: TGTGCCAGCAGTTCCACGGGGCGGAATAATCAGCCCCAGCATTTT.

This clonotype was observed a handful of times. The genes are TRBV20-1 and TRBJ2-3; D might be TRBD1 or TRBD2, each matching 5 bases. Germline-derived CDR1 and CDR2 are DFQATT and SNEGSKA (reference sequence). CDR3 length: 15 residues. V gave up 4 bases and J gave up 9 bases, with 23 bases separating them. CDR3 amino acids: CSAKTAGASPNTQYF. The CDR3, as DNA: TGCAGTGCTAAGACAGCCGGGGCAAGTCCCAACACGCAGTATTTT.

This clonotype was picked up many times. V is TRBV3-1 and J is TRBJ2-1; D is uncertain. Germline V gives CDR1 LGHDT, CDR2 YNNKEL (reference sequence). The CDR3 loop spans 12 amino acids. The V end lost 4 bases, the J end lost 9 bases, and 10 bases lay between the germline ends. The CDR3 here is CASSRERGEQFF. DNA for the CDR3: TGTGCCAGCAGCCGAGAGCGCGGTGAGCAGTTCTTC.

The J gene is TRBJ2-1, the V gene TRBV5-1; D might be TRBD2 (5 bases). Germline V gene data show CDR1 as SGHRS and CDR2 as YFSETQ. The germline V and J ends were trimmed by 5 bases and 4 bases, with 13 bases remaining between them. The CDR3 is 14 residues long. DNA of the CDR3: TGCGCCAGCAGACCCCCCGCGGGTTACAATGAGCAGTTCTTC. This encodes CASRPPAGYNEQFF.

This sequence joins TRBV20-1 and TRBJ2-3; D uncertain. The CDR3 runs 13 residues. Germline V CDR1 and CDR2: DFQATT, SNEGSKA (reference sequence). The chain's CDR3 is CSWADFGADTQYF. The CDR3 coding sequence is TGCAGCTGGGCCGACTTCGGAGCAGATACGCAGTATTTT.

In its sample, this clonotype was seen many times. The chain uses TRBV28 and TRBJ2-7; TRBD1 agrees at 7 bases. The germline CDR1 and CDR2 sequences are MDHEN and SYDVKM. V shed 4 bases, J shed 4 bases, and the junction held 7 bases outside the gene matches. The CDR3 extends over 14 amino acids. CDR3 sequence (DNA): TGTGCCAGCAGTTCTAACAGGGGACGATACGAGCAGTACTTC. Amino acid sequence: CASSSNRGRYEQYF.

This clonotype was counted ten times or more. The CDR3 region is CASSLGVLVSEQYF. The CDR3 region has the DNA TGTGCCAGCAGCTTAGGGGTTTTAGTCTCCGAGCAGTACTTC. The rearrangement joins TRBV11-2 to TRBJ2-7; no firm D call. This CDR3 contains 14 residues. V lost 1 base and J 6 bases, leaving 13 bases between the germline ends. Germline V lookup: CDR1 SGHAT, CDR2 FQNNGV.

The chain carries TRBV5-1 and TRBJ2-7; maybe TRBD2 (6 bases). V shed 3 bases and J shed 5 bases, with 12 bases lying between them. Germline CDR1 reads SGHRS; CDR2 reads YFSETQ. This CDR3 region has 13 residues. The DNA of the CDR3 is TGCGCCAGCAGCTCGGGGGTGAGCCACGAGCAGTACTTC. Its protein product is CASSSGVSHEQYF.

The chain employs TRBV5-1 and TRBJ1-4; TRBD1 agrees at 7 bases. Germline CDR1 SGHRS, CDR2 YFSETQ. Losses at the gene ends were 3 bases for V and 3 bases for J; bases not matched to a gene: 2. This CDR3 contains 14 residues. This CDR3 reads CASSYGTANEKLFF. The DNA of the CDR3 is TGCGCCAGCAGCTACGGGACAGCTAATGAAAAACTGTTTTTT.